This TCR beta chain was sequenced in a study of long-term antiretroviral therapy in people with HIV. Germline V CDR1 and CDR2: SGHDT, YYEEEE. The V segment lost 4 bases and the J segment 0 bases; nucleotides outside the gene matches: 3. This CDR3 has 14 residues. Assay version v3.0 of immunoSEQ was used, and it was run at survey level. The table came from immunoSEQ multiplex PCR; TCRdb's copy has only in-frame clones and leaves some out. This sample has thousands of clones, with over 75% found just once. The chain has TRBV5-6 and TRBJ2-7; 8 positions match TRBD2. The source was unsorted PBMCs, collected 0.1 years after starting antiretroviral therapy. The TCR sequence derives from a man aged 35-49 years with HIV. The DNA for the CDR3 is TGTGCCAGCAGCCCACTAGCGGCCTCCTACGAGCAGTACTTC. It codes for CASSPLAASYEQYF.